The clone carrying this T cell receptor beta chain was seen more than once but under ten times. These data are taken from a study of identical twins. Each CDR3 protein gets one entry after TCRdb re-called the 5' RACE reads with MiXCR. The sample holds about 520,000 distinct CDR3 sequences, roughly a fifth seen once. V dropped 6 bases and J dropped 9 bases, with 14 bases sitting between them. The germline CDR1 and CDR2 sequences are ENHRY and SYGVKD. This CDR3 has 12 amino acids. These sequences were also reported in another study, on T cells expressing NK-cell markers.

V usage is TRBV10-3 and J usage is TRBJ2-5, with no clear D. The receptor was isolated from a woman aged 18-29 years in good health. Sequencing input: CD4+ T cells sorted from blood. CDR3 protein: CAISASQDAQYF. CDR3 sequence (DNA): TGTGCCATCAGCGCTTCCCAAGACGCCCAGTACTTC.